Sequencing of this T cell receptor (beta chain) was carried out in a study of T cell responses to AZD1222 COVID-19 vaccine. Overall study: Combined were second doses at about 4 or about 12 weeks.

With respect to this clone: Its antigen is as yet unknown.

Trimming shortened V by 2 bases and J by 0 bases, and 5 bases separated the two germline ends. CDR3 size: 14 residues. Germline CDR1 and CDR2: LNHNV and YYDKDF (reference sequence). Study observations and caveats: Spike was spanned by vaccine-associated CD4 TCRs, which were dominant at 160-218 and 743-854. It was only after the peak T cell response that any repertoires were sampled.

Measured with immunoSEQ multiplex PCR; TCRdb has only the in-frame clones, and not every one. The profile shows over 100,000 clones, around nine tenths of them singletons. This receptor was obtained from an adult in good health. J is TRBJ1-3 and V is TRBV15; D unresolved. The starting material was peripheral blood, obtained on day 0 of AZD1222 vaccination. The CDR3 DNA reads TGTGCCACCAGCAGAAAAGCCTCTGGAAACACCATATATTTT. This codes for CATSRKASGNTIYF.